These 17 T cell receptor beta chains share one sample of origin, sequenced in a study of T cell repertoires in cytomegalovirus infection. For these receptors, no antigen is known. TCRdb redid the calling of the reads with MiXCR, one entry per CDR3 protein. The sample contains hundreds of thousands of distinct CDR3 sequences, around 30% of which appear only once. The sequenced sample was cultured CD8+ T cells from PBMCs, obtained from culture after CMV antigen stimulation. The receptors stem from a human donor in good health (CMV status not recorded). Some clones in this sample may be carry-over from other donors' samples.

This clonotype was picked up a small number of times. This chain connects TRBV7-9 to TRBJ2-3; no reliable D call. The CDR3 has 14 amino acids. The germline gives CDR1 SEHNR, CDR2 FQNEAQ (reference sequence). Trimming removed 5 bases from V and 1 base from J, with 10 bases in between. Here the CDR3 reads CASSPPTRTDTQYF. The CDR3 nucleotides read TGTGCCAGCAGCCCTCCGACGCGCACAGATACGCAGTATTTT.

CDR3 protein: CASSDGTGGGTEAFF. In DNA form, the CDR3 reads TGCGCCAGCAGCGACGGGACAGGTGGAGGGACTGAAGCTTTCTTT. This chain connects TRBV5-1 to TRBJ1-1, with 8 bases identical to TRBD1. The CDR3 contains 15 residues. Losses at the gene ends were 4 bases for V and 5 bases for J; bases not matched to a gene: 10. Germline V gene sequence: CDR1 SGHRS, CDR2 YFSETQ.

The CDR3 DNA reads as TGTGCCAGCAGTGAGCAGGGCCCTAATGAGCAGTTCTTC. Translating gives CASSEQGPNEQFF. The V gene is TRBV25-1, the J gene TRBJ2-1; D is possibly TRBD1 (5 bases). The CDR3 is 13 residues long. V was shortened by 3 bases and J by 7 bases, with 10 bases between the two germline ends. Germline values: CDR1 MGHDK, CDR2 SYGVNS.

The chain is built from TRBV19 and TRBJ2-1; 11 bases are shared with TRBD1. Trimming took 4 bases from V and 6 from J; bases not matched to a gene: 2. Germline CDR1 is LNHDA and CDR2 is SQIVND (reference sequence). This CDR3 comprises 14 residues. The CDR3 reads CASSTGQGANEQFF. For the CDR3, the DNA is TGTGCCAGTAGTACCGGACAGGGGGCCAATGAGCAGTTCTTC.

This clonotype has just one count. The V and J genes are TRBV29-1 and TRBJ2-3; possible D gene TRBD1, 5 bases. Looked up from germline, CDR1 is SQVTM and CDR2 is ANQGSEA. The CDR3 covers 11 residues. V was clipped by 1 base and J by 12 bases, with 11 bases between them. The DNA of the CDR3 is TGCAGCGTTGAAGCCGTTCAGGGTCAGTATTTT. The encoded protein is CSVEAVQGQYF.

The chain carries TRBV11-3 and TRBJ1-1; the match to TRBD1 covers 10 bases. This CDR3 contains 15 residues. V was clipped by 5 bases and J by 2 bases; unmatched bases: 5. The germline gives CDR1 SGHNT, CDR2 YENEEA. CDR3 sequence reads: CASSQTGGPNTEAFF. CDR3 nucleotides: TGTGCCAGCAGCCAGACAGGGGGCCCTAACACTGAAGCTTTCTTT.

This clonotype occurred a few times. The rearrangement uses TRBV27 and TRBJ1-2; TRBD1 matches 11 bases. Trimming at V came to 5 bases and at J to 2 bases, leaving 4 bases not matched to a gene. The CDR3 has 15 amino acids. The germline CDR1 and CDR2 sequences are MNHEY and SMNVEV (reference sequence). The CDR3 DNA reads as TGTGCCAGCAGTCCGTGGGACAGGGGGAACTATGGCTACACCTTC. Translation gives CASSPWDRGNYGYTF.

The chain combines TRBV7-9 with TRBJ1-1, with 12 bases aligning to TRBD1. V was clipped by 6 bases and J by 5 bases; unmatched bases: 7. The V gene's germline CDR1 is SEHNR and CDR2 FQNEAQ (reference sequence). The CDR3 is 15 amino acids. CDR3 residues: CASRGTGGAGTEAFF. In DNA, the CDR3 is TGTGCCAGCAGGGGGACAGGGGGCGCGGGAACTGAAGCTTTCTTT. Full variable domain (outside the CDR3, taken from reference TRBV7-9 and TRBJ1-1): DTGVSQNPRHKITKRGQNVTFRCDPISEHNRLYWYRQTLGQGPEFLTYFQNEAQLEKSRLLSDRFSAERPKGSFSTLEIQRTEQGDSAMYLCASRGTGGAGTEAFFGQGTRLTVV.

In its sample, this clonotype was seen a few times. This chain connects TRBV9 to TRBJ1-4; 9 nucleotides align to TRBD1. Unmatched junction bases numbered 5, after V lost 3 bases and J lost 8 bases. This CDR3 has 14 residues. Germline V CDR1 and CDR2: SGDLS, YYNGEE. The CDR3 is CASSEQGAHEKLFF. CDR3 bases: TGTGCCAGCAGCGAACAGGGGGCGCACGAAAAACTGTTTTTT. The complete variable domain, with remaining parts taken from reference TRBV9 and TRBJ1-4, reads DSGVTQTPKHLITATGQRVTLRCSPRSGDLSVYWYQQSLDQGLQFLIQYYNGEERAKGNILERFSAQQFPDLHSELNLSSLELGDSALYFCASSEQGAHEKLFFGSGTQLSVL.

The chain employs TRBV28 and TRBJ2-1; the D gene is possibly TRBD1 (5 bases). The CDR3 consists of 15 residues. V shed 6 bases and J shed 4 bases, with 16 bases lying between them. Per germline, CDR1 MDHEN and CDR2 SYDVKM. The CDR3 DNA reads as TGTGCCAGCAGCCGCAGGGCGGTCAAGTACAATGAGCAGTTCTTC. Translating gives CASSRRAVKYNEQFF.

This chain links TRBV6-5 with TRBJ1-1, with D hard to call. V was pared by 5 bases and J by 2 bases, with 15 bases between. This CDR3 is built from 15 residues. Germline V gives CDR1 MNHEY, CDR2 SVGAGI. The CDR3 protein is CASSPSAGVNTEAFF. CDR3 DNA sequence: TGTGCCAGCAGTCCCTCGGCCGGGGTCAACACTGAAGCTTTCTTT.

This clonotype was observed a few times. V gene TRBV4-1 combines with J gene TRBJ2-3; no clear D. The germline CDR1 and CDR2 sequences are MGHRA and YSYEKL. The V gene lost 10 bases and the J gene lost 4 bases, with 15 bases spanning the gap. The CDR3 is 13 amino acids. This chain's CDR3 is CATISPESDTQYF. Here the CDR3 DNA reads TGCGCCACAATAAGCCCAGAATCAGATACGCAGTATTTT.

V and J are TRBV20-1 and TRBJ2-7, with D perhaps being TRBD1 or TRBD2 (5 bases each). Germline lookup yields CDR1 DFQATT and CDR2 SNEGSKA (reference sequence). The CDR3 has 13 residues. Trimming pared 2 bases from V and 0 bases from J, leaving 8 bases between. CDR3 amino acids: CSARRDRSYEQYV. The CDR3 DNA is TGCAGTGCTAGAAGGGACCGCTCCTACGAGCAGTACGTC.

The chain employs TRBV19 and TRBJ1-1, with TRBD1 identical over 7 bases. With 4 bases clipped from V and 0 bases from J, the junction kept 5 bases outside the gene matches. This CDR3 is built from 15 residues. Germline lookup yields CDR1 LNHDA and CDR2 SQIVND (reference sequence). CDR3 amino acids: CASSTGQDVNTEAFF. In DNA form, the CDR3 reads TGTGCCAGTAGTACCGGACAGGACGTGAACACTGAAGCTTTCTTT.

The chain is built from TRBV12-3 or TRBV12-4 and TRBJ1-2; D is possibly TRBD1 (5 bases). This CDR3 has 15 residues. Between the trimmed V and J ends, which lost 3 bases and 3 bases, there was a span of 14 bases. CDR3 amino acids: CASSFQGLEDYGYTF. CDR3 DNA sequence: TGTGCCAGCAGTTTCCAGGGTCTCGAGGACTATGGCTACACCTTC.

The chain uses TRBV4-3 and TRBJ1-2, with TRBD1 matching 7 bases. This CDR3 has 16 amino acids. V shed 1 base and J 8 bases; nucleotides not matched to a gene: 13. Germline lookup yields CDR1 LGHNA and CDR2 YSLEER. The CDR3 sequence: CASSQAGGASRRGYTF. The CDR3 DNA reads as TGCGCCAGCAGCCAAGCAGGGGGGGCGTCACGGCGGGGCTACACCTTC.

This clonotype was seen only a few times. The chain links TRBV2 to TRBJ1-2; tentatively, D is TRBD1 (6 bases). CDR1 and CDR2 from the germline V gene are SNHLY and FYNNEI. This CDR3 has 15 residues. Trimming removed 1 base from V and 3 bases from J, with 12 bases in between. The CDR3 reads CASSEEGTGYYGYTF. The CDR3 DNA follows: TGTGCCAGCAGTGAAGAGGGAACAGGGTACTATGGCTACACCTTC.